Listed below are T cell receptor beta chains from one sample, sequenced in a study of shared clonotypes between healthy human individuals. Assay: immunoSEQ multiplex PCR; the TCRdb copy retains only in-frame clones and omits some. The sample consists of over 1.5 million clones, 95% to 99% of them appearing once. The sequenced material came from naive CD4+ T cells sorted from blood. The origin of the receptors is a man aged 30-40 years in good health. Both conserved end residues are part of each CDR3. A D gene is named only where the DNA matches it firmly. Expanded clones get a size class; other rows say once, few or many, or leave the size out.

CDR3,DNA,V,size,J,D
CASSQDHWVQPQHF,TGCGCCAGCAGCCAAGATCATTGGGTTCAGCCCCAGCATTTT,TRBV4-3,.,TRBJ1-5,.
CASSTSLGITYEQYF,TGTGCCAGCAGTACGAGCCTAGGTATTACGTACGAGCAGTACTTC,TRBV28,.,TRBJ2-7,.
CASSPPSASQPQHF,TGTGCCAGCTCACCACCGAGTGCGAGTCAGCCCCAGCATTTT,TRBV18,.,TRBJ1-5,.
CASSLAGDLDIQYF,TGTGCCAGCAGCCTAGCGGGAGATTTGGACATTCAGTACTTC,TRBV6-1,.,TRBJ2-4,TRBD2
CASSFRDIDGYTF,TGTGCCAGCAGCTTCAGGGATATTGATGGCTACACCTTC,TRBV5-8,.,TRBJ1-2,.
CASRKSTRRGAPPYEQYF,TGTGCAAGTCGGAAATCAACACGGCGAGGGGCGCCTCCCTACGAGCAGTACTTC,TRBV12-2,.,TRBJ2-7,.
CASSRGRQPQHF,TGTGCCAGCAGCAGGGGGCGGCAGCCCCAGCATTTT,TRBV2,.,TRBJ1-5,TRBD1
CASSPSGGLQRWGYTF,TGTGCCAGCAGCCCCTCGGGGGGACTCCAAAGGTGGGGCTACACCTTC,TRBV11-2,few,TRBJ1-2,.
CAISDGLNNEQFF,TGTGCCATCAGTGACGGACTAAATAATGAGCAGTTCTTC,TRBV10-3,.,TRBJ2-1,.
CASSSRQHNEQFF,TGTGCCAGCAGCTCCCGGCAGCACAATGAGCAGTTCTTC,TRBV11-3,once,TRBJ2-1,.
CASSVAAGTDTQYF,TGTGCCAGCAGCGTAGCTGCGGGAACAGATACGCAGTATTTT,TRBV9,.,TRBJ2-3,.
CASSLGTEAFF,TGTGCCAGCAGCTTAGGCACTGAAGCTTTCTTT,TRBV7-6,once,TRBJ1-1,.
CASSSRQGNTEAFF,TGCGCCAGCAGCTCGCGACAGGGGAACACTGAAGCTTTCTTT,TRBV5-1,.,TRBJ1-1,TRBD1
CASSTGTGRTNEQFF,TGTGCCAGCAGCACCGGGACAGGGAGGACCAATGAGCAGTTCTTC,TRBV7-3,once,TRBJ2-1,TRBD1
CASSRDRDTEAFF,TGTGCTAGCAGCCGGGACAGGGATACTGAAGCTTTCTTT,TRBV7-7,.,TRBJ1-1,TRBD1
CASSLVGDGTYEQYF,TGTGCCAGCAGCTTAGTAGGGGACGGAACCTACGAGCAGTACTTC,TRBV7-2,.,TRBJ2-7,.
CASSPALAPRTQYF,TGTGCCAGCAGCCCGGCACTAGCGCCTAGGACCCAGTACTTC,TRBV5-4,once,TRBJ2-5,TRBD2
CASSEAGLAGYEQFF,TGTGCCAGCAGTGAAGCAGGGTTAGCGGGATATGAGCAGTTCTTC,TRBV6-1,once,TRBJ2-1,TRBD2
CASSPKAGDTEAFF,TGTGCCAGCTCACCGAAGGCAGGGGATACTGAAGCTTTCTTT,TRBV18,.,TRBJ1-1,.
CASSPPLGTGANVLTF,TGTGCCAGCAGCCCCCCTCTAGGGACTGGGGCCAACGTCCTGACTTTC,TRBV7-3,.,TRBJ2-6,.
CASSLGGNTIYF,TGTGCCAGCAGCTTAGGCGGAAACACCATATATTTT,TRBV11-2,.,TRBJ1-3,.
CASSLDPNYGYTF,TGTGCCAGCAGCTTAGACCCCAACTATGGCTACACCTTC,TRBV7-8,.,TRBJ1-2,.
CASSLVVGSSYEQYF,TGTGCCAGCAGCTTGGTGGTAGGCAGCTCCTACGAGCAGTACTTC,TRBV5-5,.,TRBJ2-7,.
CASSYLAGLTDTQYF,TGTGCCAGCAGCTACCTAGCGGGTCTCACAGATACGCAGTATTTT,TRBV7-2,.,TRBJ2-3,TRBD2
CASSPLAVPQGYGYTF,TGTGCCAGCTCACCACTCGCAGTTCCCCAAGGCTATGGCTACACCTTC,TRBV18,.,TRBJ1-2,.
CASSVSPSGPYEQYF,TGTGCCAGCAGCGTCTCCCCTAGCGGGCCCTACGAGCAGTACTTC,TRBV9,.,TRBJ2-7,TRBD2
CASSLWGVRLAEYEQYF,TGTGCCAGCAGCTTGTGGGGGGTAAGACTAGCGGAGTACGAGCAGTACTTC,TRBV5-8,once,TRBJ2-7,TRBD2
CSALAGDETQYF,TGCAGCGCCTTAGCGGGAGACGAGACCCAGTACTTC,TRBV29-1,.,TRBJ2-5,TRBD2
CASSDDRGRTRRQETQYF,TGTGCCAGCAGCGACGACAGGGGGAGAACCCGGAGACAAGAGACCCAGTACTTC,TRBV7-9,.,TRBJ2-5,TRBD1
CASKPAGVSIYEQFF,TGCGCCAGCAAACCGGCGGGAGTATCTATCTATGAGCAGTTCTTC,TRBV5-1,.,TRBJ2-1,TRBD2
CASSFTRASEETQYF,TGTGCCAGCAGTTTCACGAGGGCATCTGAAGAGACCCAGTACTTC,TRBV27,once,TRBJ2-5,.
CASSPIGDRGYEQYF,TGTGCCAGCAGCCCAATCGGGGACAGGGGCTACGAGCAGTACTTC,TRBV14,.,TRBJ2-7,TRBD1
CASSPTNGAATNEKLFF,TGTGCCAGCTCACCAACAAACGGGGCCGCAACTAATGAAAAACTGTTTTTT,TRBV18,.,TRBJ1-4,.
CASSRSRTSGHEQYF,TGTGCCAGCAGTCGCAGTCGAACTAGCGGCCACGAGCAGTACTTC,TRBV28,.,TRBJ2-7,TRBD2
CASSPPQGPTTGELFF,TGTGCCAGCTCACCACCGCAGGGGCCCACGACCGGGGAGCTGTTTTTT,TRBV18,.,TRBJ2-2,.
CASRPGTGSYEQYF,TGCGCCAGCAGACCCGGGACAGGAAGCTACGAGCAGTACTTC,TRBV5-1,.,TRBJ2-7,TRBD1
CASRANTYEQYF,TGTGCCAGCAGAGCCAATACCTACGAGCAGTACTTC,TRBV27,.,TRBJ2-7,.
CASSYRTGGQETQYF,TGTGCCAGCAGTTATCGGACAGGGGGCCAAGAGACCCAGTACTTC,TRBV6-7,.,TRBJ2-5,TRBD1
CASRRDSLQETQYF,TGTGCCAGCCGGAGGGACAGCCTACAAGAGACCCAGTACTTC,TRBV27,.,TRBJ2-5,.
CASSLGRGGSYNEQFF,TGTGCCAGCAGCTTGGGTAGAGGGGGTAGTTACAATGAGCAGTTCTTC,TRBV5-4,.,TRBJ2-1,.
CASSSLGILGAEAFF,TGTGCCAGCAGTTCCTTAGGGATCCTAGGCGCTGAAGCTTTCTTT,TRBV6-1,.,TRBJ1-1,.
CASTNRRGEQYF,TGTGCCAGCACTAATCGGAGGGGCGAGCAGTACTTC,TRBV28,.,TRBJ2-7,.
CASSEVGGQPQHF,TGTGCCAGCAGTGAAGTGGGAGGTCAGCCCCAGCATTTT,TRBV2,.,TRBJ1-5,.
CASSPGGGTGTYNEQFF,TGTGCCAGCAGCCCGGGGGGTGGGACAGGGACCTACAATGAGCAGTTCTTC,TRBV5-8,.,TRBJ2-1,TRBD1
CASSQVYRGLTDTQYF,TGCGCCAGCAGCCAAGTATATAGGGGGCTCACAGATACGCAGTATTTT,TRBV4-3,.,TRBJ2-3,TRBD1